The 3 T cell receptor beta chains reported below all come from one sample, sequenced in a study of OX40 agonist ivuxolimab in advanced cancers. The protocol was immunoSEQ multiplex PCR, while the TCRdb copy is restricted to in-frame clones and leaves out a portion. This sample has some 14,000 clones; 85% to 95% occur once, and the top ten carry 22%. The source was CD4+ or CD8+ T cells sorted from blood, collected in a trial of the OX40 agonist ivuxolimab. The receptors originated from an adult with an advanced solid tumor such as melanoma, head and neck, liver or kidney cancer.

The rearrangement uses TRBV29-1 and TRBJ2-2, with D maybe TRBD1 (6 bases). The CDR3 is made up of 12 amino acids. The germline V gene has CDR1 SQVTM and CDR2 ANQGSEA. V was pared by 7 bases and J by 5 bases, with 11 bases between. The CDR3 region has the DNA TGCAGCGGGACAGCTCTGACCGGGGAGCTGTTTTTT. Its translation: CSGTALTGELFF.

The chain is built from TRBV25-1 and TRBJ2-2; no clear D. From germline, CDR1 is MGHDK and CDR2 SYGVNS. The ends were cut back, 1 base at V and 2 bases at J, with 8 bases in the middle. This CDR3 is built from 15 residues. DNA for the CDR3: TGTGCCAGCAGTGAATTCAACAGAAACACCGGGGAGCTGTTTTTT. Its translation: CASSEFNRNTGELFF.

This clone was picked up one time. This chain uses TRBV5-4 with TRBJ2-5; perhaps D is TRBD1 or TRBD2 (5 bases each). Trimming shortened V by 4 bases and J by 2 bases, and 12 bases separated the two germline ends. Germline assignment: CDR1 SGHNT and CDR2 YYREEE (reference sequence). The CDR3 runs 14 residues. The CDR3 sequence is CASSIGTSQETQYF. The CDR3 nucleotides are TGTGCCAGCAGCATTGGGACCTCTCAAGAGACCCAGTACTTC.